The text below deals with one TCR beta chain. Its specificity is unknown. Here immunoSEQ multiplex PCR was the method, and the copy in TCRdb shows in-frame clones only, minus some. The sample consists of approximately 81,000 clones, under 80% of them appearing once. Patients in the study, people with chemo-refractory metastatic non-small-cell lung cancer, received focal radiation plus ipilimumab CTLA-4 blockade. Looked up from germline, CDR1 is MNHNY and CDR2 is SVGAGI (reference sequence). The CDR3 spans 14 residues. Trimming removed 5 bases from V and 0 bases from J, with 11 bases in between. This entry is derived from a study of radiotherapy plus CTLA-4 blockade in lung cancer. At the level of the study: Overall, around 18% of patients showed an objective response, while roughly 28% attained disease control.

The study's findings and limits: Early blood T cell clone dynamics reportedly forecast response best, with interferon-beta. Tumor-derived TCR clones expanded in blood after radiotherapy plus ipilimumab.

The sample consisted of peripheral blood, taken from a patient treated with radiotherapy plus ipilimumab. The source is a human donor with non-small cell lung cancer who had a partial response to radiotherapy plus ipilimumab. Some clones in this sample may be carry-over from other donors' samples. J is TRBJ2-7 and V is TRBV6-6, with D possibly matching TRBD1 (6 bases). The DNA of the CDR3 is TGTGCCAGCAGTGCCTGGGACAACTCCTACGAGCAGTACTTC. Residues: CASSAWDNSYEQYF.